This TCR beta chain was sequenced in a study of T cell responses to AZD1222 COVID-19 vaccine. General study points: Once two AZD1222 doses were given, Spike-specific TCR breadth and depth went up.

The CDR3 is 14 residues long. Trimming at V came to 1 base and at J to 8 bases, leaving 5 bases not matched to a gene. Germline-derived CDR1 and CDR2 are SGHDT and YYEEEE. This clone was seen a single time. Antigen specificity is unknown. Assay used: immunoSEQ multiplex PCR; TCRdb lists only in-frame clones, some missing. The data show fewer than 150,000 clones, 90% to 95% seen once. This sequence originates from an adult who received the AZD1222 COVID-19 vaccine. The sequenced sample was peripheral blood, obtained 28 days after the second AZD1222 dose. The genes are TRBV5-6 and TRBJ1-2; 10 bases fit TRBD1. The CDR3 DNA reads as TGTGCCAGCAGCTTGCGCGGGACAGGGGTCGGCTACACCTTC. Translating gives CASSLRGTGVGYTF.